The 20 T cell receptor beta chains below come from one sample, sequenced in a study of cytomegalovirus exposure and HLA in healthy donors. Repertoires were generated with immunoSEQ multiplex PCR, while TCRdb's copy carries only in-frame clones and drops some. The sample lists over 200,000 clones; 75% to 90% were seen once. Sequencing input: PBMCs. These receptors were collected from a woman under 30 in good health and CMV-seronegative.

As concerns this clone: The sample carries other DNA sequences with the same CDR3. V usage is TRBV2 and J usage is TRBJ2-7, with 7 bases lining up with TRBD1. Losses at the gene ends were 4 bases for V and 3 bases for J; bases not matched to a gene: 0. The CDR3 is made up of 12 amino acids. Germline V CDR1 and CDR2: SNHLY, FYNNEI. CDR3 amino acids: CASSGQGYEQYF. The CDR3 coding sequence is TGTGCCAGCAGTGGACAGGGCTACGAGCAGTACTTC.

This chain links TRBV7-3 with TRBJ2-3; 10 nucleotides line up with TRBD1. Unmatched junction bases numbered 8, after V lost 5 bases and J lost 6 bases. The CDR3 sequence is 15 residues long. Per germline, CDR1 SGHTA and CDR2 FQGTGA. CDR3 sequence (DNA): TGTGCCAGCAGCCGGGGACAGGGGCTTTACGATACGCAGTATTTT. This encodes CASSRGQGLYDTQYF.

This chain uses TRBV5-1 with TRBJ1-2, with D tentatively TRBD1 (6 bases). CDR3 length equals 15 residues. Trimming stripped 3 bases from V and 5 bases from J, with 17 bases between. Germline V gene data show CDR1 as SGHRS and CDR2 as YFSETQ. The CDR3 DNA sequence: TGCGCCAGCAGCTCGACCCCAGGGGTGGGGTATGGCTACACCTTC. It codes for CASSSTPGVGYGYTF.

The chain recombines TRBV19 with TRBJ2-3; 12 bases fit TRBD2. The CDR3 is 14 amino acids. Looked up from germline, CDR1 is LNHDA and CDR2 is SQIVND (reference sequence). J gave up 10 bases and V 6 bases, and 8 bases lay outside the gene matches. The DNA of the CDR3 is TGTGCCAGTAGATTGTCTAGCGGGAGGGAGGCGCAGTATTTT. Its translation: CASRLSSGREAQYF.

The chain has TRBV28 and TRBJ2-1; D perhaps matches TRBD1 (6 bases). Germline V gene lookup returns CDR1 MDHEN and CDR2 SYDVKM. This CDR3 is built from 13 residues. V lost 1 base, J lost 8 bases, and 9 bases lay in between. The CDR3 DNA sequence: TGTGCCAGCAGTTTATCGGACAGATATGAGCAGTTCTTC. Protein product: CASSLSDRYEQFF.

This chain joins TRBV7-6 and TRBJ1-1; D is unclear. The CDR3 has 14 amino acids. V was cut by 5 bases and J by 1 base, with 11 bases left in between. The V gene's germline CDR1 is SGHVS and CDR2 FNYEAQ. The CDR3 DNA reads TGTGCCAGCAGCCAAGGACTCCAGAACACTGAAGCTTTCTTT. Translated: CASSQGLQNTEAFF.

This chain links TRBV9 with TRBJ1-2, with 10 bases matching TRBD1. V lost 4 bases, J lost 5 bases, and 5 bases stayed unmatched. Germline V CDR1 and CDR2: SGDLS, YYNGEE. The CDR3 loop spans 14 amino acids. Here the CDR3 reads CASSPGDRGYGYTF. The DNA for the CDR3 is TGTGCCAGCAGCCCGGGGGACAGGGGTTATGGCTACACCTTC.

In the case of this clone: The sample holds other DNA sequences that translate to the same CDR3. The chain joins TRBV30 to TRBJ2-7; possible D gene TRBD1, 6 bases. CDR1 GTSNPN and CDR2 SVGIG come from the germline V gene (reference sequence). V was clipped by 2 bases and J by 3 bases, with 8 bases between them. The CDR3 extends over 12 amino acids. The CDR3 sequence is CAWSRGSYEQYF. CDR3 DNA: TGTGCCTGGAGTAGGGGGAGCTACGAGCAGTACTTC.

V and J are TRBV4-2 and TRBJ1-2; 7 nucleotides align to TRBD1. The CDR3 loop spans 16 amino acids. V was pared by 0 bases and J by 7 bases, with 11 bases of the junction left unmatched. Germline V gives CDR1 LGHNA, CDR2 YNFKEQ. CDR3 residues: CASSQDLGRGAPGYTF. DNA of the CDR3: TGTGCCAGCAGCCAAGATTTGGGCAGGGGGGCTCCTGGCTACACCTTC.

V is TRBV6-5 and J is TRBJ2-4; TRBD2 matches at 8 bases. CDR1 and CDR2 (germline): MNHEY, SVGAGI. Germline trimming cut 6 bases from V and 3 bases from J; bases unmatched to any gene: 7. There are 15 residues in the CDR3. The CDR3 coding sequence is TGTGCCAGCAGGGCTAGCGGGCGTCACAAAAACATTCAGTACTTC. Translating it yields CASRASGRHKNIQYF.

V gene TRBV4-1 combines with J gene TRBJ1-2; weak D call: TRBD1 (5 bases). Trimming took 3 bases from V and 7 from J, leaving 18 bases between them. Germline CDR1 is MGHRA and CDR2 is YSYEKL. The CDR3 length is 15 residues. CDR3 coding DNA: TGCGCCAGCAGCCACCCGGGACCCCTCTCCCTTGGCTACACCTTC. Encoded protein: CASSHPGPLSLGYTF.

The chain couples TRBV15 to TRBJ1-2; D ambiguous. Trimming stripped 0 bases from V and 5 bases from J, with 7 bases between. Per the germline V gene, CDR1 is LNHNV and CDR2 is YYDKDF (reference sequence). The CDR3 is 13 amino acids. This chain's CDR3 is CATSRDGEYGYTF. CDR3 DNA: TGTGCCACCAGCAGAGACGGGGAGTATGGCTACACCTTC.

The chain joins TRBV6-5 to TRBJ1-2, with D perhaps TRBD1 (6 bases). V gave up 4 bases and J gave up 6 bases, with 18 bases separating them. Germline CDR1 reads MNHEY; CDR2 reads SVGAGI. This CDR3 is 15 amino acids long. CDR3 loop: CASSSPLTGLHGYTF. CDR3 DNA sequence: TGTGCCAGCAGTTCCCCTTTGACAGGCCTGCATGGCTACACCTTC.

This clone has only one observation. J is TRBJ2-1 and V is TRBV6-1; D possibly corresponds to TRBD1 (6 bases). Trimming cost V 5 bases and J 2 bases, with 13 bases left between them. Per germline, CDR1 MNHNS and CDR2 SASEGT. CDR3 length equals 15 residues. CDR3 DNA: TGTGCCAGCAGTCCACACAGGGAACCCTACAATGAGCAGTTCTTC. Amino acids: CASSPHREPYNEQFF.

This chain uses TRBV7-9 with TRBJ1-1, with D possibly being TRBD1 (5 bases). Trimming removed 2 bases from V and 10 bases from J, with 20 bases in between. There are 15 residues in the CDR3. From germline, CDR1 is SEHNR and CDR2 FQNEAQ (reference sequence). The CDR3 bases are TGTGCCAGCAGCTTAACCGATGGGACGGACCGAAGAGCTTTCTTT. Translated, it gives CASSLTDGTDRRAFF.

This clone was counted once. The rearrangement joins TRBV19 to TRBJ1-2; 7 nucleotides line up with TRBD1. V shed 7 bases and J 0 bases; nucleotides not matched to a gene: 5. CDR1 is LNHDA, CDR2 SQIVND, per germline (reference sequence). CDR3 length: 14 residues. The CDR3 DNA reads as TGTGCCAGTACGGGGACAGCCTCTAACTATGGCTACACCTTC. It encodes CASTGTASNYGYTF.

Only a few counts were recorded for this clone. The CDR3 here is CSVPPGQDYNEQFF. CDR3 nucleotides: TGCAGCGTTCCTCCGGGACAGGACTACAATGAGCAGTTCTTC. The chain carries TRBV29-1 and TRBJ2-1, with 8 bases identical to TRBD1. The CDR3 extends over 14 amino acids. Germline-derived CDR1 and CDR2 are SQVTM and ANQGSEA. V was pared by 5 bases and J by 3 bases, with 6 bases of the junction left unmatched.

The rearrangement joins TRBV5-1 to TRBJ2-5; 7 nucleotides line up with TRBD2. Germline CDR1 is SGHRS and CDR2 is YFSETQ. The junction had 2 bases not matched to a gene; V was cut back by 2 bases and J by 1 base. This CDR3 is built from 14 residues. CDR3 region: CASSFGGTQETQYF. CDR3 DNA sequence: TGCGCCAGCAGCTTCGGGGGGACCCAAGAGACCCAGTACTTC.

As concerns this clone: Other DNA sequences in this sample translate to the same CDR3. The chain couples TRBV9 to TRBJ2-7, with TRBD2 as a possible D gene (5 bases). The CDR3 is 14 residues long. In germline, CDR1 is SGDLS, CDR2 YYNGEE. Trimming pared 0 bases from V and 0 bases from J, leaving 7 bases between. Here the CDR3 DNA reads TGTGCCAGCAGCGTAGTTGGGAGCTCCTACGAGCAGTACTTC. It codes for CASSVVGSSYEQYF.

The V gene is TRBV10-3, the J gene TRBJ2-3; D is possibly TRBD1 or TRBD2 (5 bases each). The CDR3 is made up of 15 amino acids. The germline V and J ends were trimmed by 6 bases and 2 bases, with 15 bases remaining between them. CDR1 ENHRY and CDR2 SYGVKD come from the germline V gene. In DNA, the CDR3 is TGTGCCATCAGACCTTCTGGGGGATACACAGATACGCAGTATTTT. Translation: CAIRPSGGYTDTQYF.